The 15 T cell receptor beta chains listed next were all sequenced from one sample in a study of Ad26.COV2.S vaccination and SARS-CoV-2 variants. Clones were sequenced by immunoSEQ multiplex PCR, and TCRdb holds only the in-frame ones, with some missing. In the table there are 300,000 to 350,000 clones, less than 90% of which are singletons. Documented treatment: some 20 received Ad26.COV2.S at low or high dose, single or two shots; about 5 received placebo; per-sample allocation not given. Sampling happened 63 days after the first vaccine or placebo injection. The source material was peripheral blood, sampled in a trial of Ad26.COV2.S vaccine versus placebo. All receptors derive from a person aged 18-60 years who received the Ad26.COV2.S COVID-19 vaccine or a placebo.

J is TRBJ2-7 and V is TRBV12-3 or TRBV12-4; possible D gene TRBD2, 6 bases. The CDR3 is 11 residues long. The V end lost 6 bases, the J end lost 5 bases, and 8 bases lay between the germline ends. CDR3 in amino acids: CASSPSDEQYF. CDR3 in DNA: TGTGCCAGCAGCCCTAGCGACGAGCAGTACTTC.

The rearrangement joins TRBV24-1 to TRBJ1-5; the D gene is possibly TRBD1 (5 bases). Germline lookup yields CDR1 KGHDR and CDR2 SFDVKD. The CDR3 totals 16 residues. The V and J ends lost 4 bases and 0 bases respectively, with 12 bases between them. The CDR3 coding sequence is TGTGCCACCAGTGACTCGGGACTGTATAGCAATCAGCCCCAGCATTTT. The encoded protein is CATSDSGLYSNQPQHF.

The V gene is TRBV30, the J gene TRBJ2-1; the D gene is possibly TRBD2 (6 bases). The V end was cut by 3 bases, the J end by 15 bases, with 18 bases between. Per the germline V gene, CDR1 is GTSNPN and CDR2 is SVGIG (reference sequence). The CDR3 covers 12 residues. The CDR3 protein is CAWSETRWVPFF. The DNA of the CDR3 is TGTGCCTGGAGCGAGACTAGGTGGGTGCCGTTCTTC.

CDR3 in DNA: TGTGCCAGCAGACCTGCTGGTTATAATTCACCCCTCCACTTT. Protein sequence: CASRPAGYNSPLHF. The chain uses TRBV28 and TRBJ1-6; D gene uncertain. The CDR3 runs 14 residues. The germline V gene encodes CDR1 MDHEN and CDR2 SYDVKM. V dropped 6 bases and J dropped 4 bases, with 10 bases sitting between them. Full variable domain (remainder filled in from reference TRBV28 and TRBJ1-6): DVKVTQSSRYLVKRTGEKVFLECVQDMDHENMFWYRQDPGLGLRLIYFSYDVKMKEKGDIPEGYSVSREKKERFSLILESASTNQTSMYLCASRPAGYNSPLHFGNGTRLTVT.

V gene TRBV5-4 combines with J gene TRBJ2-5; TRBD2 matches at 12 bases. The ends lost 3 bases at V and 6 bases at J; junction bases unmatched: 15. In germline, CDR1 is SGHNT, CDR2 YYREEE (reference sequence). The CDR3 spans 18 residues. CDR3 in amino acids: CASSSGTSGGLKKKTQYF. In nucleotides, the CDR3 is TGTGCCAGCAGCTCTGGTACTAGCGGGGGGCTCAAGAAAAAGACCCAGTACTTC.

The chain joins TRBV5-1 to TRBJ2-7, with D possibly matching TRBD1 (5 bases). The length of the CDR3 is 14 residues. From germline, CDR1 is SGHRS and CDR2 YFSETQ. Trimming took off 4 bases at V and 7 bases at J, with 18 bases between the two ends. The CDR3 coding sequence is TGCGCCAGCAGCCCGTCGACAGATTCTAAAGAGCAGTACTTC. It translates to CASSPSTDSKEQYF.

This rearrangement joins TRBV3-1 (or the pseudogene TRBV3-2) to TRBJ1-1, with TRBD1 matching over 9 bases. This CDR3 has 16 residues. The ends lost 1 base at V and 2 bases at J; junction bases unmatched: 5. Germline CDR1 and CDR2: LGHDT and YNNKEL (reference sequence). This CDR3 is CASSQVMGQGNTEAFF. In DNA, the CDR3 is TGTGCCAGCAGCCAAGTGATGGGACAGGGAAACACTGAAGCTTTCTTT.

The chain links TRBV27 to TRBJ2-1; a weak D match, TRBD1 (6 bases). This CDR3 has 17 residues. Germline assignment: CDR1 MNHEY and CDR2 SMNVEV (reference sequence). V lost 6 bases and J 2 bases, leaving 20 bases between the germline ends. The CDR3 bases are TGTGCCAGCAGCAACTTTCGAGGGACAACTACCTACAATGAGCAGTTCTTC. Protein: CASSNFRGTTTYNEQFF.

The chain recombines TRBV4-1 with TRBJ2-1; 8 bases are a match to TRBD2. Germline CDR1 MGHRA, CDR2 YSYEKL. V shed 1 base and J 9 bases; nucleotides not matched to a gene: 8. The CDR3 is 15 residues long. The CDR3 DNA follows: TGCGCCAGCAGCCAAGCGCCTAGCGGGTTGATTGAGCAGTTCTTC. Its translation: CASSQAPSGLIEQFF.

The chain combines TRBV19 with TRBJ1-5; a possible D gene is TRBD1 (6 bases). This CDR3 spans 15 amino acids. V was shortened by 6 bases and J by 0 bases, with 12 bases between the two germline ends. Germline loops: CDR1 LNHDA, CDR2 SQIVND (reference sequence). The DNA of the CDR3 is TGTGCCAGTAGGCTGACAGGAGATAGCAATCAGCCCCAGCATTTT. Protein: CASRLTGDSNQPQHF.

The chain is built from TRBV18 and TRBJ1-1, with D possibly being TRBD1 (5 bases). V gave up 1 base and J gave up 1 base, with 10 bases separating them. The CDR3 runs to 15 residues. Germline CDR1 is KGHSH and CDR2 is LQKENI. The CDR3 protein is CASSPRNRPNTEAFF. DNA of the CDR3: TGTGCCAGCTCACCACGGAACAGGCCGAACACTGAAGCTTTCTTT.

The chain recombines TRBV6-4 with TRBJ1-2, with 7 positions matching TRBD1. The ends lost 6 bases at V and 4 bases at J; junction bases unmatched: 5. The CDR3 spans 13 residues. Looked up from germline, CDR1 is MRHNA and CDR2 is SNTAGT. CDR3 amino acids: CASRDQGGYGYTF. The CDR3 DNA reads TGTGCCAGCAGAGATCAGGGGGGCTATGGCTACACCTTC.

The chain uses TRBV7-6 and TRBJ1-4; D may be TRBD1 (5 bases). Per the germline V gene, CDR1 is SGHVS and CDR2 is FNYEAQ. This CDR3 has 16 amino acids. The V gene lost 0 bases and the J gene lost 0 bases, with 8 bases spanning the gap. CDR3: CASSLAPGPTNEKLFF. The CDR3 nucleotides read TGTGCCAGCAGCTTAGCGCCAGGGCCAACTAATGAAAAACTGTTTTTT.

The chain joins TRBV28 to TRBJ2-2; 8 bases map to TRBD1. Germline V gene lookup returns CDR1 MDHEN and CDR2 SYDVKM. The CDR3 totals 16 residues. Trimming cost V 3 bases and J 4 bases; bases outside gene matches: 7. The DNA of the CDR3 is TGTGCCAGCAGTTTCCCCCGGACAGGGAGCACCGGGGAGCTGTTTTTT. Its protein is CASSFPRTGSTGELFF.

The rearrangement links TRBV4-3 to TRBJ1-6; D ambiguous. Looked up from germline, CDR1 is LGHNA and CDR2 is YSLEER. There are 15 residues in the CDR3. V gave up 0 bases and J gave up 0 bases, with 3 bases separating them. CDR3 DNA: TGCGCCAGCAGCCAAGACAGCTCCTATAATTCACCCCTCCACTTT. This encodes CASSQDSSYNSPLHF.